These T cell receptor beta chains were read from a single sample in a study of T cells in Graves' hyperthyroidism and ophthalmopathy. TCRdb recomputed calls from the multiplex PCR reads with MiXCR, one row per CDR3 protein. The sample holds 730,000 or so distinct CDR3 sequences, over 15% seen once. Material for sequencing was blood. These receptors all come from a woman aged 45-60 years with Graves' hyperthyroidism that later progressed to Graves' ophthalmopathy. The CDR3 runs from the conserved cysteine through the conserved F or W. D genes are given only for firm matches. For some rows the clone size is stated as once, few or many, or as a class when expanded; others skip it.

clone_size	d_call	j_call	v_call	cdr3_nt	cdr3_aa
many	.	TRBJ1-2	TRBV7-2	TGTGCCAGCAGCTTTCCCCAGAACTATGGCTACACCTTC	CASSFPQNYGYTF
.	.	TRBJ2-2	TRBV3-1	TGTGCCAGCAGCCAAGATGGTGAGACCGGGGAGCTGTTTTTT	CASSQDGETGELFF
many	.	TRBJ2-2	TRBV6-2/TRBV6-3	TGTGCCAGCAGTTACCCGGGACGAACGTACACCGGGGAGCTGTTTTTT	CASSYPGRTYTGELFF
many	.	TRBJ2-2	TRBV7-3	TGTGCCAGCAGCCCCCGACCCGGGATTTCCGGGGAGCTGTTTTTT	CASSPRPGISGELFF
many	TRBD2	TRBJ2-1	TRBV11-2	TGTGCCAGCAGCTTATCACTGGGAGCGGGGGACAATGAGCAGTTCTTC	CASSLSLGAGDNEQFF
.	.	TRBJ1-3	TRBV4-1	TGCGCCAGCAGCCAAGATTTCGGGGGTGCCTCTGGAAACACCATATATTTT	CASSQDFGGASGNTIYF
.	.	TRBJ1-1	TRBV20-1	TGCAGTGCCAGGACTCCGGATTTGACTGAAGCTTTCTTT	CSARTPDLTEAFF
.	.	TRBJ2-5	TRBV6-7	TGTGCCAGCAGTTCCGGCACAGGGATAGGAGAGACCCAGTACTTC	CASSSGTGIGETQYF
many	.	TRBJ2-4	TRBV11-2	TGTGCCAGCAGCAAGGAGACGGCCAAAAACATTCAGTACTTC	CASSKETAKNIQYF
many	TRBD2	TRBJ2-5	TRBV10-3	TGTGCCATCAGTGATGGGAGGGAAGAGACCCAGTACTTC	CAISDGREETQYF
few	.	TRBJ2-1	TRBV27	TGTGCCAGCAGTTTACCAGGGGGGCTAGTCAATGAGCAGTTCTTC	CASSLPGGLVNEQFF
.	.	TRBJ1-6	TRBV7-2	TGTGCCAGCAGCTTAGGGGGGGACATATATAATTCACCCCTCCACTTT	CASSLGGDIYNSPLHF
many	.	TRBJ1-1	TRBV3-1	TGTGCCAGCAGCCTCCGGGGGCCCATGAACACTGAAGCTTTCTTT	CASSLRGPMNTEAFF
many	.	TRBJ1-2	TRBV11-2	TGTGCCAGCAGCACGGGCCTCATCTATGGCTACACCTTC	CASSTGLIYGYTF
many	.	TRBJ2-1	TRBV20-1	TGCAGTGCTAGAGTCTCGGTACCCAGCTCCTACAATGAGCAGTTCTTC	CSARVSVPSSYNEQFF
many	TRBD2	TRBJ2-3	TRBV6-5	TGTGCCAGCAGTTACTCGTTTGCGGGGGATAGCACAGATACGCAGTATTTT	CASSYSFAGDSTDTQYF
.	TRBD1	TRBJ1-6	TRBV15	TGTGCCACCAGCAGAGACGACAGGGGCGGATCACCCCTCCACTTT	CATSRDDRGGSPLHF
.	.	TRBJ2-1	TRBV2	TGTGCCAGCTGGCCCGGTGGTGAGCAGTTCTTC	CASWPGGEQFF